This is a list of T cell receptor beta chains from one sample in a study of T-cell reconstitution after alpha-beta-depleted transplantation in children. TCRdb re-called the PCR reads with MiXCR, one entry per CDR3 protein. This table has 200,000 to 250,000 distinct CDR3 sequences, around 12% appearing once. The material sequenced was PBMCs from the stem cell graft donor, taken from the stem cell graft. These receptors were taken from a human donor who donated a stem cell graft to a child with acute lymphoblastic leukemia. CDR3s include the opening cysteine and the closing phenylalanine or tryptophan. Each record gives: J gene, V gene, CDR3 protein.

J: TRBJ2-1; V: TRBV7-2; CDR3: CASSLGRSYNEQFF
J: TRBJ2-1; V: TRBV4-2; CDR3: CASSQEASGVNNEQFF
J: TRBJ2-7; V: TRBV5-6; CDR3: CASNPLGGDEQYF
J: TRBJ1-5; V: TRBV12-3/TRBV12-4; CDR3: CASSPMGQGHQPQHF
J: TRBJ2-1; V: TRBV12-3/TRBV12-4; CDR3: CASSLRATLHNEQFF
J: TRBJ1-1; V: TRBV5-1; CDR3: CASSLAPGTEAFF
J: TRBJ1-2; V: TRBV29-1; CDR3: CSVEGGQAYGYTF
J: TRBJ2-2; V: TRBV6-6; CDR3: CAAGRTGELFF
J: TRBJ1-2; V: TRBV7-2; CDR3: CASSSIGQGFGYTF
J: TRBJ1-1; V: TRBV27; CDR3: CASSFSSVSLNTEAFF
J: TRBJ2-1; V: TRBV6-5; CDR3: CASSYWGRDEQFF
J: TRBJ2-5; V: TRBV7-9; CDR3: CASIDGDSIQETQYF
J: TRBJ2-3; V: TRBV24-1; CDR3: CATSELLRDTQYF
J: TRBJ1-6; V: TRBV20-1; CDR3: CSAPRQGGNSPLHF
J: TRBJ2-7; V: TRBV28; CDR3: CAMSPGPVYEQYF
J: TRBJ2-3; V: TRBV12-3/TRBV12-4; CDR3: CASSPPGSSTDTQYF
J: TRBJ2-5; V: TRBV18; CDR3: CASSPRAGPQYF
J: TRBJ2-5; V: TRBV27; CDR3: CASSLKGIATQYF
J: TRBJ2-6; V: TRBV28; CDR3: CATEGQVRSSGANVLTF
J: TRBJ1-5; V: TRBV2; CDR3: CASTLRGQSNQPQHF
J: TRBJ1-2; V: TRBV20-1; CDR3: CSARVIPMGYTF
J: TRBJ1-5; V: TRBV28; CDR3: CASSGQVMNQPQHF
J: TRBJ2-5; V: TRBV5-1; CDR3: CASSSGTSGVETQYF
J: TRBJ2-3; V: TRBV2; CDR3: CASSGGRDPSDTQYF
J: TRBJ2-6; V: TRBV5-1; CDR3: CASTPDRVWDSGANVLTF